This T cell receptor beta chain comes out of a study of beta chain features in type 1 diabetes. Findings and caveats of the study: Significant though moderate, a shortening of TCRB CDR3s appeared in all four CD4+ subsets of Type 1 diabetes patients. The VDJ junctions of type 1 diabetes patients carried fewer insertions and more deletions.

About this clone itself: The antigen is not known.

The CDR3 runs 13 residues. Deletions cut 4 bases from V and 0 bases from J, with 8 bases between. The germline CDR1 and CDR2 sequences are SGHRS and YFSETQ. Every single donor gave one heparinised blood draw, and these averaged roughly 100 mL. Expressed TCRB transcripts were sequenced because the isolated RNA had all been reverse transcribed beforehand. About 3.57 million reads were obtained on average from naive, central memory and regulatory T cell samples. Sequenced by immunoSEQ multiplex PCR; TCRdb stores in-frame clones only, minus some. The profile covers about 230,000 clones, with 16% appearing a single time and approximately 0.087% taken by the ten largest.

Sequenced material: naive CD4+ T cells from blood. The V and J genes are TRBV5-1 and TRBJ2-7; D unresolved. The sequence derives from a man aged 30 to 39 with type 1 diabetes. In DNA, the CDR3 is TGCGCCAGCAGCCCACCAAACTCCTACGAGCAGTACTTC. This encodes CASSPPNSYEQYF.